This T cell receptor beta chain was sequenced for a study of shared clonotypes between healthy human individuals. Findings and caveats of the study: Shared across a few donors were around 5% of the naive CD4 clonotypes.

Details on this clone: What it binds is not known. Other nucleotide sequences from this sample produce the same CDR3.

V dropped 3 bases and J dropped 6 bases, with 9 bases sitting between them. The CDR3 runs to 12 residues. Germline CDR1 KGHSH, CDR2 LQKENI. Sequencing was performed with immunoSEQ multiplex PCR; in TCRdb, only in-frame clones are kept and a portion is missing. Of some 1 million clones listed, about 74% are singletons. This TCR was recovered from a young man in good health. The sample taken for sequencing was memory CD4+ T cells sorted from blood. The subset denotes: CD45RA-negative fraction. V is TRBV18 and J is TRBJ2-7; D perhaps matches TRBD1 (6 bases). The CDR3 coding sequence is TGTGCCAGCTCACCGGACAGTAGCGAGCAGTACTTC. This codes for CASSPDSSEQYF.